Following are 7 T cell receptor beta chains from one sample sequenced in a study of blood T cells in healthy people across ages. PCR was performed a second time for 7 to 11 cycles using a sample-barcoded 5' primer and a J-beta primer mix. MiXCR, run by TCRdb on the 5' RACE reads, gives a single entry per CDR3 protein. The data hold 660,000 or so distinct CDR3 sequences, with under 65% observed a single time. Sequencing was carried out using blood. These TCRs come from a man between 60 and 75 years old in good health.

V gene TRBV3-1 combines with J gene TRBJ2-1; a possible D gene is TRBD1 (7 bases). V was shortened by 1 base and J by 9 bases, with 19 bases between the two germline ends. Germline-derived CDR1 and CDR2 are LGHDT and YNNKEL (reference sequence). The CDR3 loop spans 16 amino acids. The CDR3 loop reads CASSQATGLPRGEQFF. The CDR3 coding sequence is TGTGCCAGCAGCCAAGCGACAGGGTTACCGCGGGGTGAGCAGTTCTTC.

This clonotype was picked up a small number of times. This rearrangement joins TRBV6-5 to TRBJ2-5; the D gene could be TRBD1 or TRBD2 (5 bases each). The DNA end lines up better with TRBJ2-7; the J call may be wrong. The length of the CDR3 is 15 residues. Germline loops: CDR1 MNHEY, CDR2 SVGAGI. CDR3 in DNA: TGTGCCAGCAGTTATGGGCCTCGAGGGGATTACGAGCAGTACTTC. It specifies CASSYGPRGDYEQYF.

This clonotype was observed a few times. This rearrangement joins TRBV29-1 to TRBJ2-7; no definite D call. Trimming removed 4 bases from V and 3 bases from J, with 13 bases in between. Germline values: CDR1 SQVTM, CDR2 ANQGSEA. The CDR3 consists of 13 residues. The CDR3 loop reads CSVGGTNSYEQYF. The CDR3 nucleotides are TGCAGCGTTGGAGGAACCAACAGCTACGAGCAGTACTTC.

The V gene is TRBV6-2 or TRBV6-3, the J gene TRBJ2-1, with 7 bases that match TRBD2. CDR1 and CDR2 (germline): MNHEY, SVGEGT. Trimming took 5 bases from V and 0 from J; bases not matched to a gene: 7. This CDR3 comprises 16 residues. The CDR3 coding sequence is TGTGCCAGCAGTACGCTAGCGGAAGGCTCCTACAATGAGCAGTTCTTC. Encoded protein: CASSTLAEGSYNEQFF.

V and J are TRBV6-6 and TRBJ1-1; 7 bases are shared with TRBD1. CDR3 length equals 13 residues. V lost 2 bases to trimming and J lost 13 bases; unmatched junction nucleotides: 10. The germline V gene encodes CDR1 MNHNY and CDR2 SVGAGI (reference sequence). CDR3 loop: CASSYTTGTGFFF. The CDR3 coding sequence is TGTGCCAGCAGTTACACGACAGGGACGGGCTTTTTCTTT.

The chain employs TRBV21-1 and TRBJ2-4; no DNA check was done on the table's D call, TRBD2. TRBV21-1 is recorded as a pseudogene. This CDR3 comprises 15 residues. CDR3 sequence reads: CASSKEEGRALRQYF. The DNA for the CDR3 is TGTGCCAGCAGCAAAGAAGAAGGCAGGGCCCTTCGTCAGTACTTC.

The V call is TRBV12-3 or TRBV12-4, the J call TRBJ2-3, with a tentative D call TRBD2 (6 bases). CDR3 length equals 18 residues. V was pared by 2 bases and J by 6 bases, with 24 bases between. The CDR3 is CASSLSSLGGFQRDTQYF. The CDR3 coding sequence is TGTGCCAGCAGTTTATCCTCTTTGGGAGGTTTCCAGAGGGATACGCAGTATTTT.